This entry is about one T cell receptor (beta chain). There is no known antigen for this receptor. No base quality information exists; no much larger clone differs at one position. This specimen belongs to a study of T cell responses to AZD1222 COVID-19 vaccine (dated by TCRdb to about 2021). As for the study more broadly: TCR sequencing covered over 230 trial participants: 200 to 210 given two doses of AZD1222 and 26 given two doses of MenACWY control vaccine. Enrollment into the trials was organized by age into subgroups of 18-55, 56-69 and 70-plus years, and those subgroups contained about 160, 30 and 59 TCR-sequenced participants, respectively.

V lost 1 base and J lost 0 bases; the stretch between them is 10 bases long. CDR1 and CDR2 are drawn from the germline V gene (reference sequence): SEHNR, FQNEAQ. From the cysteine up to the phenylalanine, the CDR3 has a length of 15 residues. Only the CDR3 part of the read is kept: 45 bases, read in frame from the first base. What the time point label conveys for this sample: about 28 days (+/-7) after the second vaccine dose. In the paper's terms, the treatment or condition label means: meningococcal conjugate vaccine given as trial control. Vaccinee samples were obtained from the UK trials COV001 and COV002, which included a single-blind randomized controlled phase 2/3 trial of AZD1222 (ChAdOx1 nCoV-19) in healthy adults. For TCRbeta chain sequencing, PBMC samples were collected from trial participants at day 0 and at day 28 after the second dose. Here is what the overall study found, with its caveats: Because no day 14 peak-response samples were available, the repertoires could be characterized only after the peak T cell response. Conclusions about previously exposed vaccinees were limited because only a handful of AZD1222 recipients were SARS-CoV-2 seropositive at baseline. After two AZD1222 doses, spike-specific TCR breadth and depth were significantly higher than at day 0 and than in MenACWY recipients. In the small 56-69-year group, the increase in depth fell short of significance, most likely because of low power. Reportedly, close to half of the unique spike-specific TCRs recognized epitopes lying outside the regions that are mutated in the B.1.351 and B.1.1.7 variants. Vaccine-associated CD4 TCRs spanned the whole spike protein, with dominant responses in regions 160-218 and 743-854. Most participants were white British and females outnumbered males, and the authors suggested that clonal diversity may have been underestimated.

The CDR3 regions of human TCRbeta chains were analyzed by immunosequencing. As for the authors' bioinformatics: TCRs in the repertoires were compared against a reference library of SARS-CoV-2-specific TCRs that had been generated with the MIRA antigen-specificity platform. Breadth was defined as the fraction of unique TCRs that were SARS-CoV-2-associated, and depth was defined as the fraction of total T cells that were SARS-CoV-2-associated. Using the MIRA data, each spike-specific TCR was assigned both to the spike region to which the TCR was reactive and to a CD4 or CD8 class. Log10-transformed breadth and depth values were compared by one-way ANOVA with Sidak's multiple comparisons tests. The source is immuneACCESS, and TCRdb retained only in-frame sequences with V and J called. Part of the clones is not carried over; for the studies checked, unresolved V genes explain less than half of this, and the remainder is unexplained. D and trimming come from the DNA, and the V and J calls and clone size come from that table. The sample table records 150,000 or so clones; about nine tenths of these occur just once. Together, the top ten hold 4.3% of the sample.

The input for sequencing was peripheral blood, taken 28 days after the second dose of the MenACWY control vaccine. The TCR sequence derives from an adult who received the MenACWY meningococcal vaccine as a control. Here the chain combines TRBV7-9 and TRBJ2-7; a tentative D call is TRBD2 (5 bases match). The bases are TGTGCCAGCAGCTTAGGGAGGAGGAGCTCCTACGAGCAGTACTTC. This is translated as CASSLGRRSSYEQYF.